These 23 T cell receptor beta chains share one sample of origin, sequenced in a study of T-cell reconstitution after alpha-beta-depleted transplantation in children. The TCRbeta library was prepared with unique molecular identifiers. TCRdb reprocessed the PCR reads via MiXCR and lists one record per CDR3 protein. The sample shows more than 500,000 distinct CDR3 sequences, about an eighth of them seen only once. Sequences were derived from PBMCs, mostly from graft donor cells, sampled 180 days after TCRalphabeta/CD19-depleted stem cell transplant. Every receptor here comes from a female patient aged 2-9 years who had a stem cell transplant for aplastic anemia, so the T cells may come from the graft donor.

The chain couples TRBV7-2 to TRBJ1-2; unclear D gene. The V gene lost 6 bases and the J gene lost 6 bases, with 14 bases spanning the gap. The CDR3 runs to 13 residues. CDR1 SGHTA and CDR2 FQGNSA come from the germline V gene. CDR3 coding DNA: TGTGCCAGCAGTCCACCCCAGGCGCATGGCTACACCTTC. It is translated as CASSPPQAHGYTF.

This clonotype was counted between two and nine times. The CDR3 protein is CASSQGPYLQETQYF. In DNA form, the CDR3 reads TGTGCCAGCAGCCAAGGTCCCTACCTCCAAGAGACCCAGTACTTC. The chain combines TRBV14 with TRBJ2-5; D gene uncertain. Trimming removed 1 base at V and 1 base at J, with 10 bases between. CDR1 and CDR2 (germline): SGHDN, FVKESK. The CDR3 runs 15 residues.

V and J are TRBV27 and TRBJ1-5; TRBD1 aligns across 7 bases. Germline trimming cut 7 bases from V and 2 bases from J; bases unmatched to any gene: 8. The CDR3 consists of 15 residues. Germline V lookup: CDR1 MNHEY, CDR2 SMNVEV (reference sequence). In DNA form, the CDR3 reads TGTGCCAGCAATTCAGGGGGTAAGGGCAATCAGCCCCAGCATTTT. Its translation is CASNSGGKGNQPQHF.

This clonotype was picked up a small number of times. The chain uses TRBV20-1 and TRBJ2-3, with 7 bases aligning to TRBD2. V lost 7 bases and J lost 3; bases outside the gene matches: 7. The CDR3 contains 13 residues. Germline CDR1 reads DFQATT; CDR2 reads SNEGSKA (reference sequence). CDR3 amino acids: CSGAGVGTDTQYF. Written as DNA, the CDR3 is TGCAGTGGCGCGGGAGTGGGGACAGATACGCAGTATTTT.

V gene TRBV12-3 or TRBV12-4 combines with J gene TRBJ1-1; no clear D. Trimming stripped 6 bases from V and 7 bases from J, with 18 bases between. The CDR3 has 14 amino acids. The CDR3 DNA is TGTGCCAGCAGCCCGAATAAGGGCTTGAATGAAGCTTTCTTT. Protein sequence: CASSPNKGLNEAFF.

This clonotype was found a few times. The chain combines TRBV5-1 with TRBJ2-1; D might be TRBD2 (7 bases). The germline V gene encodes CDR1 SGHRS and CDR2 YFSETQ. CDR3 length: 16 residues. CDR3 in amino acids: CETQQLGGGPGSEQFF. The CDR3 coding sequence is TGCGAGACCCAGCAGCTTGGGGGGGGGCCGGGCAGTGAGCAGTTCTTC.

The table lists this clonotype with a few counts. This CDR3 is CASSSSQTGNYGYTF. The DNA of the CDR3 is TGTGCCAGCAGCTCTAGCCAGACAGGGAACTATGGCTACACCTTC. The chain has TRBV7-2 and TRBJ1-2, with 7 bases aligning to TRBD1. The germline V gene encodes CDR1 SGHTA and CDR2 FQGNSA. Trimming cost V 4 bases and J 2 bases; bases outside gene matches: 7. CDR3 length equals 15 residues.

This clonotype has only a few counts. J is TRBJ2-1 and V is TRBV5-1; 12 positions match TRBD1. This CDR3 contains 15 residues. Trimming took 4 bases from V and 7 from J; bases not matched to a gene: 6. The germline gives CDR1 SGHRS, CDR2 YFSETQ. The CDR3 here is CASSHRDRGPNEQFF. The CDR3 nucleotides are TGCGCCAGCAGCCACCGGGACAGGGGGCCAAATGAGCAGTTCTTC.

V usage is TRBV4-3 and J usage is TRBJ2-7; 9 positions match TRBD1. This CDR3 has 16 amino acids. V shed 0 bases, J shed 4 bases, and the junction held 7 bases outside the gene matches. Germline CDR1 and CDR2: LGHNA and YSLEER. The chain's CDR3 is CASSQDLGQGFYEQYV. The CDR3 nucleotides read TGCGCCAGCAGCCAAGATCTCGGACAGGGGTTTTACGAGCAGTACGTC.

The chain employs TRBV29-1 and TRBJ1-1; no clear D. Trimming took 4 bases from V and 5 from J, leaving 20 bases between them. The CDR3 length is 15 residues. Germline loops: CDR1 SQVTM, CDR2 ANQGSEA. Here the CDR3 DNA reads TGCAGCGTTGGCCCCCTGACACAGTGGAAAACTGAAGCTTTCTTT. Amino acids: CSVGPLTQWKTEAFF. Drawing the rest from reference TRBV29-1 and TRBJ1-1, the complete variable domain is SAVISQKPSRDICQRGTSLTIQCQVDSQVTMMFWYRQQPGQSLTLIATANQGSEATYESGFVIDKFPISRPNLTFSTLTVSNMSPEDSSIYLCSVGPLTQWKTEAFFGQGTRLTVV.

This clonotype was counted ten times or more. V and J are TRBV9 and TRBJ2-1; TRBD1 aligns across 7 bases. With 4 bases clipped from V and 6 bases from J, the junction kept 7 bases outside the gene matches. Germline V gene sequence: CDR1 SGDLS, CDR2 YYNGEE. The CDR3 has 14 amino acids. The DNA for the CDR3 is TGTGCCAGCAGCATTGGGGGACAGTCCAATGAGCAGTTCTTC. This encodes CASSIGGQSNEQFF. Complete variable domain (other parts from reference TRBV9 and TRBJ2-1): DSGVTQTPKHLITATGQRVTLRCSPRSGDLSVYWYQQSLDQGLQFLIQYYNGEERAKGNILERFSAQQFPDLHSELNLSSLELGDSALYFCASSIGGQSNEQFFGPGTRLTVL.

V usage is TRBV5-8 and J usage is TRBJ1-5; 8 bases fit TRBD1. The trim removed 3 bases at V and 3 bases at J, leaving 11 bases unmatched. The V gene's germline CDR1 is SGHTS and CDR2 YDEGEE. This CDR3 spans 17 amino acids. The CDR3 is CASSSDARDRLNQPQHF. The CDR3 DNA reads as TGTGCCAGCAGCTCCGACGCCCGGGACAGGCTCAATCAGCCCCAGCATTTT.

The V call is TRBV12-3 or TRBV12-4, the J call TRBJ2-1; D may be TRBD2 (7 bases). The length of the CDR3 is 15 residues. The V and J ends lost 8 bases and 1 base respectively, with 15 bases between them. The CDR3: CASFGGGGSYNEQFF. Written as DNA, the CDR3 is TGTGCCAGCTTCGGGGGAGGGGGGTCCTACAATGAGCAGTTCTTC.

The chain links TRBV18 to TRBJ2-7; 11 bases are a match to TRBD2. The ends lost 3 bases at V and 0 bases at J; junction bases unmatched: 10. This CDR3 comprises 18 residues. Germline CDR1 and CDR2: KGHSH and LQKENI. Here the CDR3 DNA reads TGTGCCAGCTCACCTCTACCGGGACTAGCGGAGATCTCCTACGAGCAGTACTTC. It translates to CASSPLPGLAEISYEQYF.

The V gene is TRBV9, the J gene TRBJ2-1; 7 bases agree with TRBD1. This CDR3 has 17 amino acids. The V gene end was trimmed by 3 bases and the J gene end by 0 bases; junction bases not matched to a gene: 9. CDR1 is SGDLS, CDR2 YYNGEE, per germline. The CDR3 loop reads CASSDSRDSSSYNEQFF. The CDR3 DNA reads TGTGCCAGCAGCGACTCCCGGGACAGTAGCTCCTACAATGAGCAGTTCTTC.

This clonotype was counted only a few times. The V and J genes are TRBV7-2 and TRBJ2-7; 11 nucleotides match TRBD2. The V gene's germline CDR1 is SGHTA and CDR2 FQGNSA. V was pared by 5 bases and J by 9 bases, with 12 bases of the junction left unmatched. This CDR3 spans 15 amino acids. CDR3 loop: CASSPGLAGYTRQYF. DNA for the CDR3: TGTGCCAGCAGCCCTGGACTAGCGGGTTATACGAGGCAGTACTTC.

Only a few counts were recorded for this clonotype. The CDR3 is CASSQAGQGGNTIYF. The CDR3 nucleotides are TGCGCCAGCAGCCAAGCAGGACAGGGGGGAAACACCATATATTTT. The chain links TRBV4-3 to TRBJ1-3; 9 nucleotides align to TRBD1. The germline CDR1 and CDR2 sequences are LGHNA and YSLEER. The trim removed 1 base at V and 4 bases at J, leaving 2 bases unmatched. CDR3 length equals 15 residues.

This clonotype was seen only a few times. The rearrangement uses TRBV15 and TRBJ1-2, with D possibly being TRBD1 (6 bases). The V end was cut by 0 bases, the J end by 2 bases, with 16 bases between. The germline CDR1 and CDR2 sequences are LNHNV and YYDKDF (reference sequence). This CDR3 spans 17 amino acids. CDR3 residues: CATSRDPFNTGNYGYTF. In nucleotides, the CDR3 is TGTGCCACCAGCAGAGATCCGTTCAATACAGGGAACTATGGCTACACCTTC.

The V and J genes are TRBV7-2 and TRBJ2-1, with D maybe TRBD2 (5 bases). The CDR3 runs 15 residues. Per the germline V gene, CDR1 is SGHTA and CDR2 is FQGNSA. Trimming cost V 1 base and J 6 bases, with 13 bases left between them. DNA for the CDR3: TGTGCCAGCAGCTTAGAGGCAGGAGGAGGCAATGAGCAGTTCTTC. It is translated as CASSLEAGGGNEQFF.

This clonotype has just a few counts. The chain employs TRBV20-1 and TRBJ2-7; 9 bases line up with TRBD1. The junction had 6 bases not matched to a gene; V was cut back by 6 bases and J by 3 bases. Germline loops: CDR1 DFQATT, CDR2 SNEGSKA (reference sequence). CDR3 length: 13 amino acids. The CDR3 protein is CSAHRDRVYEQYF. CDR3 nucleotides: TGCAGTGCGCACCGGGACAGGGTCTACGAGCAGTACTTC.

The V gene is TRBV28, the J gene TRBJ2-1, with TRBD1 as a possible D gene (6 bases). This CDR3 is built from 16 residues. V was cut by 3 bases and J by 4 bases, with 16 bases left in between. Germline CDR1 is MDHEN and CDR2 is SYDVKM. In DNA form, the CDR3 reads TGTGCCAGCAGTTTGGTGGGGGCTGTAAGGTACAATGAGCAGTTCTTC. Its protein product is CASSLVGAVRYNEQFF.

This clonotype has only a few counts. This chain joins TRBV18 and TRBJ2-6; TRBD1 might be the D (6 bases). V shed 8 bases and J shed 2 bases, with 16 bases lying between them. The germline CDR1 and CDR2 sequences are KGHSH and LQKENI. This CDR3 spans 16 amino acids. The CDR3 sequence: CASRTTGSTGANVLTF. The DNA of the CDR3 is TGTGCCAGCCGAACGACAGGATCTACTGGGGCCAACGTCCTGACTTTC. Based on the CDR3 plus reference TRBV18 and TRBJ2-6, the full variable domain is NAGVMQNPRHLVRRRGQEARLRCSPMKGHSHVYWYRQLPEEGLKFMVYLQKENIIDESGMPKERFSAEFPKEGPSILRIQQVVRGDSAAYFCASRTTGSTGANVLTFGAGSRLTVL.

The chain is built from TRBV27 and TRBJ1-2; TRBD1 aligns across 7 bases. The CDR3 extends over 22 amino acids. Germline CDR1 is MNHEY and CDR2 is SMNVEV (reference sequence). V gave up 4 bases and J gave up 8 bases; unmatched junction bases: 34. The CDR3 sequence: CASSSRGPWGGQVFMELEGYTF. The CDR3 DNA sequence: TGTGCCAGCAGTTCCCGGGGGCCCTGGGGAGGACAGGTTTTCATGGAGCTAGAGGGCTACACCTTC.